This passage covers 5 T cell receptor beta chains from one sample sequenced in a study of blood T cells in healthy people across ages. Together with a sample-barcoded 5' primer, a J-beta primer mix was included in a second PCR lasting about 7 to 11 cycles. TCRdb passed the 5' RACE reads through MiXCR, listing each CDR3 protein once. The table shows 550,000 to 700,000 distinct CDR3 sequences, with approximately 30% occurring only once. The sequencing input was blood. The receptors come from a woman in her 70s in good health.

This clonotype has a handful of counts. The rearrangement uses TRBV4-3 and TRBJ1-2; no clear D. Germline CDR1 LGHNA, CDR2 YSLEER. Trimming removed 0 bases at V and 6 bases at J, with 17 bases between. The CDR3 runs to 16 residues. The CDR3 is CASSQDPPLGQDGYTF. For the CDR3, the DNA is TGCGCCAGCAGCCAAGATCCGCCACTCGGGCAAGATGGCTACACCTTC.

This chain connects TRBV6-1 to TRBJ2-3, with 7 nucleotides matching TRBD2. The CDR3 has 14 amino acids. J gave up 2 bases and V 7 bases, and 6 bases lay outside the gene matches. CDR1 MNHNS and CDR2 SASEGT come from the germline V gene. The CDR3 DNA reads TGTGCCAGCACGGGCGGGGGAATCACAGATACGCAGTATTTT. The encoded protein is CASTGGGITDTQYF.

The V gene is TRBV5-1, the J gene TRBJ2-5; 7 bases line up with TRBD1. Germline assignment: CDR1 SGHRS and CDR2 YFSETQ. V shed 2 bases, J shed 2 bases, and the junction held 6 bases outside the gene matches. The CDR3 extends over 15 amino acids. The CDR3 nucleotides are TGCGCCAGCAGCTTCGGGGACAGCCTACAAGAGACCCAGTACTTC. Protein product: CASSFGDSLQETQYF. The full variable domain, rest sourced from reference TRBV5-1 and TRBJ2-5, is KAGVTQTPRYLIKTRGQQVTLSCSPISGHRSVSWYQQTPGQGLQFLFEYFSETQRNKGNFPGRFSGRQFSNSRSEMNVSTLELGDSALYLCASSFGDSLQETQYFGPGTRLLVL.

The rearrangement joins TRBV7-2 to TRBJ2-7; unclear D gene. The CDR3 totals 14 residues. Germline V CDR1 and CDR2: SGHTA, FQGNSA. V lost 1 base to trimming and J lost 2 bases, with 9 bases between them. The DNA for the CDR3 is TGTGCCAGCAGCTTAGGGGCCGCAGCCTACGAGCAGTACTTC. Translation: CASSLGAAAYEQYF.

The sample holds many counts of this clonotype. V is TRBV7-2 and J is TRBJ2-5, with D possibly matching TRBD2 (5 bases). Looked up from germline, CDR1 is SGHTA and CDR2 is FQGNSA. V gave up 4 bases and J gave up 7 bases, with 19 bases separating them. The CDR3 extends over 15 amino acids. The CDR3 loop reads CASSSTPDSTGTQYF. In DNA form, the CDR3 reads TGTGCCAGCAGCTCCACGCCGGACTCGACGGGGACCCAGTACTTC.